The rows below give T cell receptor beta chains drawn from one sample of a study of T cell responses to AZD1222 COVID-19 vaccine. The method was immunoSEQ multiplex PCR; TCRdb's version includes in-frame clones alone and lacks a portion of them. The sample gives approximately 100,000 clones, around 87% of which show up once; around 12% is in the top ten. Source: peripheral blood, taken on day 0 of AZD1222 vaccination. The receptor source for this set is an adult in good health. Each CDR3 is given with its conserved first and last residue. A D gene is named only where the DNA matches it firmly. Where a row states a size, it is once, few, many or the class of an expanded clone; other rows omit it.

V gene	clone size	D gene	J gene	CDR3 protein	CDR3 DNA
TRBV14	.	TRBD2	TRBJ2-7	CASSQGAGETFEQYF	TGTGCCAGCAGCCAGGGAGCGGGAGAAACTTTCGAGCAGTACTTC
TRBV30	few	.	TRBJ1-4	CAWNRDGLLNEKLFF	TGTGCCTGGAATAGGGACGGATTGCTTAATGAAAAACTGTTTTTT
TRBV6-4	once	.	TRBJ2-7	CATISGQGKAEQYF	TGTGCCACCATTTCGGGGCAGGGTAAAGCCGAGCAGTACTTC
TRBV28	few	TRBD2	TRBJ2-1	CASSLVSGSGEQFF	TGTGCCAGCAGTTTGGTTAGCGGGAGCGGTGAGCAGTTCTTC
TRBV19	.	TRBD2	TRBJ2-7	CASSSGLAGPYEQYF	TGTGCCAGTAGCTCAGGACTAGCGGGACCGTACGAGCAGTACTTC
TRBV6-6	.	.	TRBJ1-5	CASSRPREPQHF	TGTGCCAGCAGTCGACCCCGGGAGCCCCAGCATTTT
TRBV5-1	.	TRBD2	TRBJ2-5	CASSVTFGLGKETQYF	TGCGCCAGCAGCGTGACCTTTGGACTAGGGAAAGAGACCCAGTACTTC
TRBV4-2	once	TRBD2	TRBJ2-3	CASSQEPGGGADTQYF	TGTGCCAGCAGCCAAGAGCCGGGAGGTGGAGCAGATACGCAGTATTTT
TRBV18	.	TRBD2	TRBJ2-1	CAVRTSGFYNEQFF	TGTGCCGTCAGGACTAGCGGGTTTTACAATGAGCAGTTCTTC
TRBV10-3	few	TRBD2	TRBJ2-1	CAISENSGRDNEQFF	TGTGCCATCAGTGAAAATAGCGGGAGGGACAATGAGCAGTTCTTC
TRBV4-3	.	TRBD1	TRBJ1-3	CATDDRGLPPGNTIYF	TGCGCCACTGATGACAGGGGGTTACCTCCTGGAAACACCATATATTTT
TRBV19	.	TRBD2	TRBJ2-2	CASSIGLAGGRTDTGELFF	TGTGCCAGTAGTATTGGTCTAGCGGGAGGGCGTACGGACACCGGGGAGCTGTTTTTT
TRBV29-1	.	.	TRBJ2-1	CSVGGVWEQFF	TGCAGCGTTGGAGGGGTCTGGGAGCAGTTCTTC
TRBV7-3	.	.	TRBJ2-7	CASSPRGNSYEQYF	TGTGCCAGCAGCCCCAGGGGAAACTCCTACGAGCAGTACTTC
TRBV11-2	few	.	TRBJ2-2	CASSLMWGAGELFF	TGTGCCAGCAGCCTAATGTGGGGGGCCGGGGAGCTGTTTTTT
TRBV28	.	TRBD2	TRBJ2-1	CASSLAGGVDEQFF	TGTGCCAGCAGTTTAGCGGGAGGGGTTGATGAGCAGTTCTTC
TRBV7-8	once	.	TRBJ2-2	CASSLINTGELFF	TGTGCCAGCAGCTTAATAAACACCGGGGAGCTGTTTTTT